These T cell receptor beta chains were read from a single sample in a study of OX40 agonist ivuxolimab in advanced cancers. Only in-frame clones appear in the TCRdb table, and some are missing; sequencing was by immunoSEQ multiplex PCR. The table includes about 22,000 clones, roughly 81% detected once. This specimen was CD4+ or CD8+ T cells sorted from blood, taken in a trial of the OX40 agonist ivuxolimab. All receptors derive from an adult with an advanced solid tumor such as melanoma, head and neck, liver or kidney cancer. Both conserved end residues are part of each CDR3. A D gene is named only where the DNA matches it firmly. The size entry is marked missing in some rows and otherwise reads once, few, many or a size class.

CDR3 protein	CDR3 DNA	J gene	V gene	D gene	clone size
CASSQLGVGNYGYTF	TGTGCCAGCAGCCAATTGGGGGTCGGCAACTATGGCTACACCTTC	TRBJ1-2	TRBV16	-	-
CASSQETTGHSPLHF	TGCGCCAGCAGCCAAGAGACGACAGGGCATTCACCCCTCCACTTT	TRBJ1-6	TRBV4-1	TRBD1	once
CASSVGTGSAFHEQYF	TGTGCCAGCAGCGTAGGGACAGGGTCGGCGTTCCACGAGCAGTACTTC	TRBJ2-7	TRBV9	TRBD1	-
CASRPNDYNEQFF	TGTGCCAGCAGGCCCAACGACTACAATGAGCAGTTCTTC	TRBJ2-1	TRBV11-2	-	-
CASSPGTRAYEQYF	TGTGCCAGTAGTCCCGGGACTAGAGCCTACGAGCAGTACTTC	TRBJ2-7	TRBV19	TRBD2	-
CASSFGLVADTQYF	TGTGCCAGCAGTTTCGGACTAGTAGCAGATACGCAGTATTTT	TRBJ2-3	TRBV6-6	TRBD2	once
CASSYNNYGYTF	TGTGCCAGCAGTTACAATAACTATGGCTACACCTTC	TRBJ1-2	TRBV6-6	-	-
CASSTQQGSLGYTF	TGCGCCAGCAGCACGCAACAGGGCTCCCTTGGCTACACCTTC	TRBJ1-2	TRBV4-1	-	-
CASSLGLAGTTDTQYF	TGTGCCAGCAGCTTGGGACTAGCGGGGACCACAGATACGCAGTATTTT	TRBJ2-3	TRBV5-4	TRBD2	once
CASSLSGPGLGTDTQYF	TGTGCCAGCAGTTTATCTGGGCCAGGGTTGGGCACAGATACGCAGTATTTT	TRBJ2-3	TRBV27	-	-
CSVVTGGSYEQYF	TGCAGCGTTGTAACAGGGGGCTCCTACGAGCAGTACTTC	TRBJ2-7	TRBV29-1	TRBD1	-
CASAGQGTEQFF	TGCGCCAGCGCGGGACAGGGGACTGAGCAGTTCTTC	TRBJ2-1	TRBV10-2	TRBD1	few
CASSATPGSGYGYTF	TGTGCCAGCAGTGCAACCCCAGGGAGCGGCTATGGCTACACCTTC	TRBJ1-2	TRBV27	-	-
CASSPDGGRGNTIYF	TGTGCCAGCAGTCCGGACGGGGGGAGAGGAAACACCATATATTTT	TRBJ1-3	TRBV27	-	-
CASSFYSGISGTGELFF	TGTGCCAGCAGCTTTTATAGCGGAATCTCAGGGACCGGGGAGCTGTTTTTT	TRBJ2-2	TRBV5-8	-	-
CASSSDRNPKRDQYF	TGTGCCAGCAGCTCTGACAGGAATCCCAAGAGAGACCAGTACTTC	TRBJ2-5	TRBV28	-	-
CASNSGTGGYNEQFF	TGTGCCTCTAACTCCGGGACAGGGGGTTACAATGAGCAGTTCTTC	TRBJ2-1	TRBV19	TRBD1	-
CASSLIPRLAGAADTQYF	TGTGCCAGCAGCTTAATCCCTCGACTAGCGGGGGCAGCAGATACGCAGTATTTT	TRBJ2-3	TRBV7-3	TRBD2	medium-sized
CASSQETGRSYGYTF	TGCGCCAGCAGCCAAGAGACGGGACGGAGCTATGGCTACACCTTC	TRBJ1-2	TRBV4-1	-	-
CASSGGPGTGELFF	TGTGCCAGCAGCGGGGGGCCGGGAACCGGGGAGCTGTTTTTT	TRBJ2-2	TRBV6-5	-	-
CASRSLGSSYEQYF	TGTGCCAGTAGATCGCTTGGCAGTTCCTACGAGCAGTACTTC	TRBJ2-7	TRBV19	-	-